The clone carrying this T cell receptor beta chain appeared a few times. Its target is not known. The entry originates in a study of T cells in Graves' hyperthyroidism and ophthalmopathy. The overall study: Peripheral blood specimens were obtained at initial diagnosis, prior to any treatment.

TCR beta CDR3 sequences were amplified from RNA transcripts. With the HTBI primer set, the TCR CDR3 went through a first round of RT-PCR. Via MiXCR, TCRdb re-called the multiplex PCR reads, giving one row per CDR3 protein. The profile shows under 650,000 distinct CDR3 sequences, around 15% of them singletons. With a duration under 2 months, the hyperthyroidism was newly diagnosed in patients aged 18 to 65. Whole-study results and caveats: Model output signaled ophthalmopathy a median 6.5 months ahead of onset. Most thyroid clonotypes expanded above 0.001 appeared in blood too.

The trim removed 5 bases at V and 3 bases at J, leaving 13 bases unmatched. CDR1 is DFQATT, CDR2 SNEGSKA, per germline (reference sequence). The CDR3 is made up of 15 amino acids. Specimen: blood. V gene TRBV20-1 combines with J gene TRBJ2-7; 7 nucleotides agree with TRBD1. The receptor's source is a woman aged 25 to 39 with Graves' hyperthyroidism. The CDR3 nucleotides are TGCAGTGCTTTCTTAGAGAGGACAGGTGGCTACGAGCAGTACTTC. This translates into CSAFLERTGGYEQYF.